Listed here are 5 T cell receptor beta chains from one sample, sequenced in a study of regulatory T cells in long-lasting Graves disease (dated by TCRdb to the early 2020s). The library was built by means of multiplex PCR. TCRdb names Illumina HiSeq 4000 as the instrument used. To build TCR beta libraries, CDR3 regions were amplified by Arm-PCR using iRepertoire HTBI primers. TCRdb ran its own pipeline on the public reads, namely fastp trimming at Q25 and MiXCR clone calling, and kept in-frame beta chains. A single entry per CDR3 protein holds the most common genes and DNA from its merged rows. For this sample there are about 310,000 distinct CDR3 sequences; 15% to 20% appear just once. Clones ranked in the top ten supply roughly 35% of the sample. Per the publication, the time point label means: newly diagnosed GD, antithyroid drugs for less than 3 months. RNA was extracted from PBMCs in TRIzol for both TCR sequencing and RNA sequencing.

The sample here was peripheral blood mononuclear cells (PBMCs), taken at new diagnosis, from a patient treated with antithyroid drugs. These receptor sequences come from a female donor with Graves disease.

This clonotype showed up many times. The CDR3: CASSLVKGQRIKTQYF. DNA for the CDR3: TGTGCCAGCAGCTTAGTGAAGGGCCAAAGAATAAAGACCCAGTACTTC. This chain links TRBV11-2 with TRBJ2-5; no clear D gene. Germline V gene sequence: CDR1 SGHAT, CDR2 FQNNGV. Trimming removed 1 base from V and 6 bases from J, with 18 bases in between. CDR3 length: 16 amino acids.

This clonotype was detected many times. The V call is TRBV7-8, the J call TRBJ2-5, with 8 bases aligning to TRBD2. Trimming cost V 5 bases and J 5 bases; bases outside gene matches: 16. CDR1 and CDR2 from the germline V gene are SGHVS and FQNEAQ. CDR3 length: 17 residues. CDR3 protein: CASSTRGAGGVLETQYF. Here the CDR3 DNA reads TGTGCCAGCAGCACCCGGGGGGCGGGAGGTGTACTTGAGACCCAGTACTTC.

In regard to this clonotype: This may be a read error, as it is one base from a much larger clone. The chain recombines TRBV6-2 or TRBV6-3 with TRBJ1-3, with TRBD1 as a possible D gene (6 bases). The CDR3 is made up of 15 amino acids. CDR1 MNHEY and CDR2 SVGEGT come from the germline V gene. CDR3 loop: CASSYFQGSGNTLYF. For the CDR3, the DNA is TGTGCCAGCAGTTACTTCCAGGGGTCTGGAAACACCTTATATTTT.

This clonotype was counted at least ten times. This chain connects TRBV27 to TRBJ2-1; no clear D. CDR1 MNHEY and CDR2 SMNVEV come from the germline V gene (reference sequence). The CDR3 is made up of 17 amino acids. Trimming left V 0 bases short and J 4 bases short, with 16 bases between. The CDR3 here is CASSLSSWAEIYNEQFF. Written as DNA, the CDR3 is TGTGCCAGCAGTTTATCGAGTTGGGCAGAGATTTACAATGAGCAGTTCTTC.

This clonotype was detected only a few times. J is TRBJ2-7 and V is TRBV6-1; 11 nucleotides agree with TRBD2. V shed 6 bases, J shed 5 bases, and the junction held 12 bases outside the gene matches. Germline V lookup: CDR1 MNHNS, CDR2 SASEGT. This CDR3 has 16 amino acids. The CDR3 region is CASSRRGTSGRNEQYF. In DNA form, the CDR3 reads TGTGCCAGCAGCCGCCGCGGTACTAGCGGGAGAAACGAGCAGTACTTC.